Listed here are 29 T cell receptor beta chains from one sample, sequenced in a study of blood T cell repertoires in COVID-19. Assay used: immunoSEQ multiplex PCR; TCRdb lists only in-frame clones, some missing. The table lists a few hundred thousand clones, roughly 80% of them singletons. Sequencing input: PBMCs or T cells enriched from blood (not recorded which). The receptors stem from a man aged 45 to 65 who had recovered from COVID-19.

There are a few counts of this clone. CDR3 protein: CASSEDRAVYYGYTF. The CDR3 DNA reads as TGTGCCAGCTCAGAGGACAGGGCCGTCTACTATGGCTACACCTTC. This rearrangement joins TRBV18 to TRBJ1-2; 8 bases match TRBD1. V gave up 5 bases and J gave up 3 bases; unmatched junction bases: 8. The CDR3 sequence is 15 residues long. The germline V gene has CDR1 KGHSH and CDR2 LQKENI.

The chain has TRBV9 and TRBJ2-3, with 11 nucleotides matching TRBD2. The CDR3 runs 17 residues. The V and J ends lost 0 bases and 4 bases, in that order; junction bases with no gene match: 7. Germline-derived CDR1 and CDR2 are SGDLS and YYNGEE. The CDR3 reads CASSVGILAGAADTQYF. The CDR3 nucleotides are TGTGCCAGCAGCGTAGGAATACTAGCGGGAGCCGCAGATACGCAGTATTTT.

The rearrangement uses TRBV27 and TRBJ2-1; 9 bases are shared with TRBD2. The V segment lost 6 bases and the J segment 3 bases; nucleotides outside the gene matches: 12. The V gene's germline CDR1 is MNHEY and CDR2 SMNVEV (reference sequence). The CDR3 loop spans 17 amino acids. The CDR3 nucleotides read TGTGCCAGCAGAAAGATTGGTAGCGGGAGTTTCTACAATGAGCAGTTCTTC. It codes for CASRKIGSGSFYNEQFF.

The chain is built from TRBV19 and TRBJ2-5, with D perhaps matching TRBD2 (5 bases). The CDR3 extends over 12 amino acids. V gave up 10 bases and J gave up 6 bases, with 15 bases separating them. Per germline, CDR1 LNHDA and CDR2 SQIVND (reference sequence). Here the CDR3 DNA reads TGTGCCAACCCGGGATATCACAAGACCCAGTACTTC. Protein product: CANPGYHKTQYF.

The chain is built from TRBV4-1 and TRBJ1-3; D may be TRBD1 (5 bases). This CDR3 spans 15 amino acids. V lost 4 bases, J lost 4 bases, and 14 bases lay in between. Germline V lookup: CDR1 MGHRA, CDR2 YSYEKL. CDR3 sequence: CASSPAGAGGNTIYF. DNA for the CDR3: TGCGCCAGCAGCCCAGCCGGGGCGGGGGGAAACACCATATATTTT.

CDR3: CASSLAGQTGELFF. The CDR3 DNA follows: TGCGCCAGCAGCTTGGCTGGGCAGACCGGGGAGCTGTTTTTT. This rearrangement joins TRBV5-1 to TRBJ2-2; D gene unclear. The ends were cut back, 0 bases at V and 5 bases at J, with 8 bases in the middle. Germline CDR1 is SGHRS and CDR2 is YFSETQ. The CDR3 totals 14 residues.

CDR3 residues: CASADARGSADTQYF. CDR3 nucleotide sequence: TGTGCCAGCGCCGACGCCAGGGGGAGCGCAGATACGCAGTATTTT. This rearrangement joins TRBV25-1 to TRBJ2-3; 7 bases line up with TRBD1. Trimming removed 8 bases from V and 4 bases from J; junction bases left unmatched: 12. The CDR3 is 15 amino acids. Looked up from germline, CDR1 is MGHDK and CDR2 is SYGVNS.

This clone is a singleton in its sample. J is TRBJ2-7 and V is TRBV11-3; D unresolved. Germline CDR1 is SGHNT and CDR2 is YENEEA. This CDR3 region has 16 residues. Trimming left V 6 bases short and J 5 bases short, with 23 bases between. This CDR3 is CASSRRLNTVSHEQYF. In DNA, the CDR3 is TGTGCCAGCAGTCGACGACTGAACACTGTGAGCCACGAGCAGTACTTC.

This clone has only one observation. The gene calls are TRBV4-1 and TRBJ1-2; the D gene is possibly TRBD1 (5 bases). The V gene lost 4 bases and the J gene lost 4 bases, with 13 bases spanning the gap. The CDR3 loop spans 14 amino acids. CDR1 is MGHRA and CDR2 is YSYEKL in the germline V gene. The CDR3 here is CASSPLDRLYGYTF. In DNA, the CDR3 is TGCGCCAGCAGCCCCCTAGACAGACTCTATGGCTACACCTTC.

V is TRBV28 and J is TRBJ1-1, with D perhaps matching TRBD1 (5 bases). This CDR3 has 15 amino acids. CDR1 is MDHEN, CDR2 SYDVKM, per germline. V dropped 1 base and J dropped 2 bases, with 11 bases sitting between them. Here the CDR3 reads CASSLYRTINTEAFF. CDR3 DNA: TGTGCCAGCAGTTTATATAGGACAATTAACACTGAAGCTTTCTTT.

In its sample, this clone was seen a few times. The chain links TRBV10-1 to TRBJ2-1; a possible D gene is TRBD1 (6 bases). The V gene's germline CDR1 is WNHNN and CDR2 SYGVQD (reference sequence). V was shortened by 7 bases and J by 6 bases, with 16 bases between the two germline ends. This CDR3 region has 14 residues. The CDR3 DNA is TGCGCCAGCACGCCCGGGCCAGGGGCCAATGAGCAGTTCTTC. The encoded protein is CASTPGPGANEQFF.

The chain uses TRBV6-5 and TRBJ1-6; D remains unclear. The CDR3 spans 15 residues. Germline V gives CDR1 MNHEY, CDR2 SVGAGI. Deletions cut 7 bases from V and 0 bases from J, with 10 bases between. This CDR3 is CASTSVLSYNSPLHF. In DNA form, the CDR3 reads TGTGCCAGCACCTCGGTTCTCTCCTATAATTCACCCCTCCACTTT.

Only a few counts were recorded for this clone. The chain joins TRBV19 to TRBJ1-2; 10 bases fit TRBD1. J gave up 5 bases and V 6 bases, and 9 bases lay outside the gene matches. CDR1 is LNHDA and CDR2 is SQIVND in the germline V gene (reference sequence). The CDR3 contains 15 residues. CDR3 residues: CASSPQTGGRYGYTF. In DNA form, the CDR3 reads TGTGCCAGTAGCCCTCAGACAGGGGGCAGGTATGGCTACACCTTC.

The chain recombines TRBV21-1 with TRBJ1-4; the table assigns TRBD1, which was not confirmed against the DNA. TRBV21-1 is flagged as a pseudogene. The CDR3 is made up of 13 amino acids. For the CDR3, the DNA is TGTGCCAGCTCGACAGGCAGAAATGAAAAACTGTTTTTT. Amino acid sequence: CASSTGRNEKLFF.

This chain links TRBV6-5 with TRBJ1-5, with TRBD1 matching 9 bases. V was pared by 8 bases and J by 3 bases, with 5 bases of the junction left unmatched. Per the germline V gene, CDR1 is MNHEY and CDR2 is SVGAGI. The CDR3 length is 14 residues. The CDR3 spells CASSTGGYNQPQHF. The CDR3 DNA reads TGTGCCAGCTCGACAGGGGGGTACAATCAGCCCCAGCATTTT.

This chain links TRBV25-1 with TRBJ2-2; TRBD2 aligns across 7 bases. The CDR3 totals 14 residues. Trimming took 5 bases from V and 2 from J; bases not matched to a gene: 2. The germline V gene has CDR1 MGHDK and CDR2 SYGVNS. CDR3 nucleotide sequence: TGTGCCAGCAGTCCGGGGGGTAACACCGGGGAGCTGTTTTTT. Its protein is CASSPGGNTGELFF.

The chain uses TRBV10-3 and TRBJ2-6; TRBD2 matches at 7 bases. The CDR3 extends over 16 amino acids. V was clipped by 4 bases and J by 3 bases; unmatched bases: 6. In germline, CDR1 is ENHRY, CDR2 SYGVKD. Here the CDR3 reads CAISAGGIGGANVLTF. Here the CDR3 DNA reads TGTGCCATCAGTGCGGGGGGTATTGGTGGGGCCAACGTCCTGACTTTC.

This clone was counted between two and nine times. CDR3 sequence (DNA): TGTGCCAGCAGCTTGGGGACAGCTCTCCAAGCGCCCCAGCATTTT. Translating it yields CASSLGTALQAPQHF. The chain has TRBV5-8 and TRBJ1-5, with a weak D call TRBD1 (6 bases). Trimming shortened V by 0 bases and J by 9 bases, and 16 bases separated the two germline ends. The CDR3 runs to 15 residues. Germline lookup yields CDR1 SGHTS and CDR2 YDEGEE.

The gene calls are TRBV5-8 and TRBJ2-5; 9 bases are a match to TRBD2. CDR3 length: 18 residues. Germline CDR1 reads SGHTS; CDR2 reads YDEGEE. Trimming cost V 7 bases and J 5 bases; bases outside gene matches: 21. The CDR3 coding sequence is TGTGCCAGCTCTCCCCTGGGGCTAGCGGGGAGCGAAGGGGAGACCCAGTACTTC. Amino acid sequence: CASSPLGLAGSEGETQYF.

The rearrangement links TRBV6-6 to TRBJ2-7; TRBD2 agrees at 7 bases. V dropped 4 bases and J dropped 4; count of bases not matched to a gene: 4. CDR3 length: 13 amino acids. Germline assignment: CDR1 MNHNY and CDR2 SVGAGI (reference sequence). CDR3 protein: CASSFAGLYEQYF. The CDR3 region has the DNA TGTGCCAGCAGTTTTGCGGGACTATACGAGCAGTACTTC.

The chain combines TRBV5-1 with TRBJ2-2; D remains unclear. This CDR3 spans 18 amino acids. Per the germline V gene, CDR1 is SGHRS and CDR2 is YFSETQ. The V end lost 2 bases, the J end lost 2 bases, and 19 bases lay between the germline ends. DNA of the CDR3: TGCGCCAGCAGCTTACATAATAGACCCGACAAAAACACCGGGGAGCTGTTTTTT. Protein product: CASSLHNRPDKNTGELFF.

The rearrangement uses TRBV5-8 and TRBJ2-7, with 8 bases that match TRBD1. V lost 4 bases and J lost 3; bases outside the gene matches: 9. Germline assignment: CDR1 SGHTS and CDR2 YDEGEE. This CDR3 contains 15 residues. CDR3 nucleotide sequence: TGTGCCAGCAGCCAGGGGGCAGAGGTGGGCTACGAGCAGTACTTC. It specifies CASSQGAEVGYEQYF.

This chain joins TRBV7-9 and TRBJ2-5; D not certain. CDR3 length: 11 residues. Germline CDR1 and CDR2: SEHNR and FQNEAQ (reference sequence). The V end lost 4 bases, the J end lost 5 bases, and 5 bases lay between the germline ends. The CDR3 loop reads CASSSRETQYF. As DNA, the CDR3 is TGTGCCAGCAGCTCACGGGAGACCCAGTACTTC.

V gene TRBV7-6 combines with J gene TRBJ2-7, with 13 bases fitting TRBD2. Germline-derived CDR1 and CDR2 are SGHVS and FNYEAQ. Trimming took 5 bases from V and 7 from J; bases not matched to a gene: 5. The CDR3 has 14 amino acids. The CDR3 region is CASSRTSGGGEQYF. As DNA, the CDR3 is TGTGCCAGCAGCCGGACTAGCGGGGGTGGGGAGCAGTACTTC.

The chain carries TRBV29-1 and TRBJ2-5, with D perhaps TRBD1 (5 bases). The CDR3 loop spans 12 amino acids. Germline V gives CDR1 SQVTM, CDR2 ANQGSEA. V dropped 2 bases and J dropped 10 bases, with 14 bases sitting between them. The CDR3 region has the DNA TGCAGCGTTGAATTCGGCCAGGGTGGCCAGTACTTC. It yields the protein CSVEFGQGGQYF.

The genes are TRBV4-2 and TRBJ2-5; the match to TRBD2 covers 14 bases. The germline CDR1 and CDR2 sequences are LGHNA and YNFKEQ. The V gene end was trimmed by 4 bases and the J gene end by 4 bases; junction bases not matched to a gene: 5. The CDR3 contains 16 residues. CDR3 in amino acids: CASSLRLAGGIETQYF. CDR3 sequence (DNA): TGTGCCAGCAGCCTAAGACTAGCGGGAGGGATAGAGACCCAGTACTTC.

This sequence joins TRBV10-3 and TRBJ2-7; possibly TRBD1 for D (6 bases). Germline CDR1 and CDR2: ENHRY and SYGVKD. The CDR3 is 12 amino acids. Trimming took off 11 bases at V and 2 bases at J, with 13 bases between the two ends. The CDR3 protein is CAGGAGAYEQYF. The CDR3 DNA follows: TGTGCCGGTGGGGCAGGGGCCTACGAGCAGTACTTC.

This chain joins TRBV19 and TRBJ2-2, with D maybe TRBD2 (6 bases). V was pared by 9 bases and J by 5 bases, with 7 bases between. Looked up from germline, CDR1 is LNHDA and CDR2 is SQIVND (reference sequence). CDR3 length equals 11 residues. Here the CDR3 reads CASRGTGELFF. The DNA of the CDR3 is TGTGCCAGCCGGGGGACCGGGGAGCTGTTTTTT.

The chain carries TRBV24-1 and TRBJ2-1; 7 positions agree with TRBD1. The CDR3 spans 13 residues. From germline, CDR1 is KGHDR and CDR2 SFDVKD. The V segment lost 6 bases and the J segment 6 bases; nucleotides outside the gene matches: 4. CDR3 loop: CATSFPGGNEQFF. The CDR3 coding sequence is TGTGCCACCAGTTTCCCAGGGGGCAATGAGCAGTTCTTC.